This T cell receptor (beta chain) stems from a study of control samples from healthy donors and cancer patients. Germline CDR1 and CDR2: MDHEN and SYDVKM. The V gene end was trimmed by 5 bases and the J gene end by 1 base; junction bases not matched to a gene: 7. The length of the CDR3 is 15 residues. Sequenced by immunoSEQ multiplex PCR; TCRdb stores in-frame clones only, minus some. This table holds tens of thousands of clones, about 92% found once. V gene TRBV28 combines with J gene TRBJ1-2; the match to TRBD1 covers 7 bases. The specimen sequenced was blood. This clonotype originated in a woman aged 25 to 39 in good health. CDR3 amino acids: CASSPGGGGNYGYTF. CDR3 DNA: TGTGCCAGCAGTCCAGGGGGGGGTGGTAACTATGGCTACACCTTC.